The 21 T cell receptor beta chains reported below all come from one sample, sequenced in a study of T cells in women clearing cervical HPV infection. Sequencing was performed with immunoSEQ multiplex PCR; in TCRdb, only in-frame clones are kept and a portion is missing. The specimen's table records tens of thousands of clones. The sequenced material came from blood buffy coat. Receptors were obtained from a woman between 18 and 70 years old with a cervical HPV16 infection that either progressed to CIN3+ or cleared (not recorded which).

On this clone: The DNA ends 3 residues before the CDR3 does, and the rest of the CDR3 is filled in from the germline J gene. Distinct nucleotide sequences in the sample also encode this CDR3. The chain is built from TRBV18 and TRBJ1-3; 8 bases map to TRBD1. CDR3 size: 16 residues. J lost 5 bases, V lost 3 bases, and 9 bases had no gene match. CDR1 is KGHSH and CDR2 is LQKENI in the germline V gene. The CDR3 DNA, read in part, is TGTGCCAGCTCACCTCCAGCAGGGGGCGGAAGAAACACC. Translated: CASSPPAGGGRNT. The whole CDR3 is CASSPPAGGGRNTIYF.

Points on this clone: At one of its ends the junction is not consistent with the germline gene, which may arise from a read error. The CDR3 is cut off 3 residues early in the read; its end comes from the germline J gene. The V gene is TRBV7-7, the J gene TRBJ2-5, with D tentatively TRBD2 (6 bases). This CDR3 is 17 amino acids long. Per the germline V gene, CDR1 is SSHAT and CDR2 is FNYEAQ (reference sequence). The DNA read from the CDR3 is TGTGCTAGCAGCTTAGGTAATAGCGGACATAGCCAAGAGACC. Translation: CASSLGNSGHSQET. The entire CDR3 sequence reads CASSLGNSGHSQETQYF.

About this clone: The read ends 3 residues early relative to the CDR3; the germline J gene fills the gap. This rearrangement joins TRBV5-1 to TRBJ2-3, with 8 bases aligning to TRBD2. This CDR3 spans 17 amino acids. Germline V gene data show CDR1 as SGHRS and CDR2 as YFSETQ. After removal of 0 bases from V and 4 bases from J, the junction contained 10 bases not matched to a gene. This CDR3 is CASSLGASGSGADTQYF. Partial CDR3 DNA: TGCGCCAGCAGCTTGGGAGCGAGCGGGAGTGGTGCAGATACG.

This CDR3 reads CASARQASETQYF. CDR3 DNA (partial): TGTGCCAGCGCTAGACAGGCTTCTGAGACC. The chain couples TRBV19 to TRBJ2-5; possibly TRBD1 for D (6 bases). Read coverage stops 3 residues before the CDR3 terminus; the germline J gene supplies the remainder. Trimming cost V 9 bases and J 5 bases, with 16 bases left between them. Germline CDR1 and CDR2: LNHDA and SQIVND (reference sequence). This CDR3 is 13 amino acids long.

To note about this clone: The read halts 3 residues ahead of the CDR3 end, with the missing end drawn from the germline J gene. The chain joins TRBV7-2 to TRBJ2-7; 10 bases align to TRBD2. The V gene's germline CDR1 is SGHTA and CDR2 FQGNSA. The ends lost 8 bases at V and 5 bases at J; junction bases unmatched: 9. The CDR3 is 14 residues long. The CDR3 loop is CASQPSGGPHEQYF. The DNA read from the CDR3 is TGTGCCAGCCAACCTAGCGGGGGACCACACGAG.

As concerns this clone: The read ends 3 residues before the CDR3 terminus; that terminus is restored from the germline J gene. V gene TRBV12-5 combines with J gene TRBJ2-1; D gene ambiguous. The CDR3 loop spans 16 amino acids. Germline CDR1 and CDR2: LGHNT and FRNRAP. The V gene lost 3 bases and the J gene lost 0 bases, with 12 bases spanning the gap. The CDR3 DNA, read in part, is TGTGCTAGTGGTTTACAAGCGTCGAGCTCCTACAATGAG. Its protein product is CASGLQASSSYNE. The entire CDR3 is CASGLQASSSYNEQFF. The full variable domain, its missing parts supplied by reference TRBV12-5 and TRBJ2-1, is DARVTQTPRHKVTEMGQEVTMRCQPILGHNTVFWYRQTMMQGLELLAYFRNRAPLDDSGMPKDRFSAEMPDATLATLKIQPSEPRDSAVYFCASGLQASSSYNEQFFGPGTRLTVL.

CDR3 amino acids: CASSIRTSGQETQYF. The sequenced part of the CDR3 DNA is TGTGCCAGTAGTATCAGGACTAGCGGGCAAGAGACC. The chain links TRBV19 to TRBJ2-5, with 11 bases that match TRBD2. The read comes to an end 3 residues before the CDR3 does, leaving the germline J gene to fill in the end. Trimming cost V 3 bases and J 2 bases; bases outside gene matches: 2. Germline V CDR1 and CDR2: LNHDA, SQIVND (reference sequence). The CDR3 is 15 residues long.

As regards this clone: The read halts 3 residues ahead of the CDR3 end, with the missing end drawn from the germline J gene. The genes are TRBV28 and TRBJ2-3; D gene unclear. Trimming removed 6 bases at V and 0 bases at J, with 7 bases between. The CDR3 totals 13 residues. Germline V gene lookup returns CDR1 MDHEN and CDR2 SYDVKM. Incomplete CDR3 DNA: TGTGCCAGCAGCCCCACTAGCACAGATACG. Protein: CASSPTSTDT. The CDR3, in full, reads CASSPTSTDTQYF.

The part of the CDR3 DNA that was read is TGTGCCAGCAGCCCACGGACAGTAGGGGGC. Protein: CASSPRTVGG. The entire CDR3 reads CASSPRTVGGYTF. The chain links TRBV11-3 to TRBJ1-2; perhaps TRBD1 as D (6 bases). The sequence runs out 3 residues before the end of the CDR3; the remainder is reconstructed from the germline J gene. The CDR3 has 13 amino acids. CDR1 is SGHNT and CDR2 is YENEEA in the germline V gene. Full variable domain (outside the CDR3, taken from reference TRBV11-3 and TRBJ1-2): EAGVVQSPRYKIIEKKQPVAFWCNPISGHNTLYWYLQNLGQGPELLIRYENEEAVDDSQLPKDRFSAERLKGVDSTLKIQPAELGDSAVYLCASSPRTVGGYTFGSGTRLTVV.

Remarks on this clone: The read terminates 3 residues before the CDR3 end, so the remaining end is supplied by the germline J gene. The chain is built from TRBV30 and TRBJ1-1; D is perhaps TRBD1 (5 bases). The CDR3 spans 15 residues. In germline, CDR1 is GTSNPN, CDR2 SVGIG (reference sequence). V lost 3 bases, J lost 6 bases, and 20 bases lay in between. CDR3: CAWRARRGVVSEAFF. CDR3 DNA (partial): TGTGCCTGGAGGGCGAGAAGGGGTGTGGTCTCTGAA.

On this clone itself: The CDR3 goes on 3 residues after the read ends, and that part is filled in from the germline J gene. V is TRBV11-3 and J is TRBJ2-5, with TRBD2 as a possible D gene (6 bases). CDR1 is SGHNT, CDR2 YENEEA, per germline. The ends were cut back, 5 bases at V and 5 bases at J, with 18 bases in the middle. This CDR3 comprises 15 residues. CDR3: CASSPRDLKGETQYF. CDR3 DNA (partial): TGTGCCAGCAGCCCCCGGGACTTAAAAGGGGAGACC.

Comment on this clone: The sequence runs out 3 residues before the end of the CDR3; the remainder is reconstructed from the germline J gene. The chain employs TRBV10-1 and TRBJ2-7; 7 positions agree with TRBD2. Germline CDR1 reads WNHNN; CDR2 reads SYGVQD (reference sequence). The CDR3 has 14 residues. J was trimmed by 5 bases and V by 6 bases; bases with no gene match: 10. The DNA read from the CDR3 is TGCGCCAGCAGCGCGGGAGTAAGTTTCAACGAG. Residues: CASSAGVSFNE. The full CDR3 is CASSAGVSFNEQYF.

About this clone: With the read ending 3 residues before the CDR3 end, the germline J gene is used to fill in that end. The chain employs TRBV30 and TRBJ1-6; D unresolved. Per the germline V gene, CDR1 is GTSNPN and CDR2 is SVGIG (reference sequence). CDR3 length: 14 residues. V lost 5 bases and J 9 bases, leaving 17 bases between the germline ends. CDR3 region: CAWSRMRLGSPLHF. CDR3 bases read: TGTGCCTGGTCCCGAATGAGACTAGGTTCACCC.

Turning to this clone: With the read ending 3 residues before the CDR3 end, the germline J gene is used to fill in that end. The rearrangement links TRBV5-6 to TRBJ1-2; D possibly corresponds to TRBD1 (5 bases). Per germline, CDR1 SGHDT and CDR2 YYEEEE. V shed 3 bases and J shed 0 bases, with 12 bases lying between them. The CDR3 contains 15 residues. The CDR3 is CASSWGPSANYGYTF. The covered CDR3 bases are TGTGCCAGCAGCTGGGGCCCCTCCGCTAACTATGGC. Looking up the rest from reference TRBV5-6 and TRBJ1-2 gives the full variable domain: DAGVTQSPTHLIKTRGQQVTLRCSPKSGHDTVSWYQQALGQGPQFIFQYYEEEERQRGNFPDRFSGHQFPNYSSELNVNALLLGDSALYLCASSWGPSANYGYTFGSGTRLTVV.

Comments on this clone: The CDR3 end lies 3 residues beyond the end of the read and is filled in from the germline J gene. The chain uses TRBV5-1 and TRBJ1-1; D is unclear. The length of the CDR3 is 13 residues. Germline V gene sequence: CDR1 SGHRS, CDR2 YFSETQ. V gave up 2 bases and J gave up 2 bases, with 7 bases separating them. CDR3 protein: CASSFTANTEAFF. The CDR3 bases that were read are TGCGCCAGCAGCTTCACAGCTAACACTGAA.

CDR3 residues: CASSLAAVSGNTIYF. The sequenced CDR3 bases are TGTGCCAGCAGCTTAGCGGCGGTTTCTGGAAACACC. This sequence joins TRBV7-2 and TRBJ1-3; D gene ambiguous. The read is 3 residues too short to cover the CDR3 end, so that end is filled in from the germline J gene. The V end lost 0 bases, the J end lost 1 base, and 7 bases lay between the germline ends. This CDR3 is built from 15 residues. CDR1 is SGHTA and CDR2 is FQGNSA in the germline V gene.

About this clone itself: The read falls 3 residues short of the CDR3 end, and the missing part is taken from the germline J gene. The chain couples TRBV14 to TRBJ2-1; TRBD1 matches at 9 bases. V trimming: 5 bases; J trimming: 5 bases; junction bases outside the gene matches: 7. This CDR3 is 15 amino acids long. Germline V CDR1 and CDR2: SGHDN, FVKESK. The CDR3: CASSRTGTGNNEQFF. Partial CDR3 DNA: TGTGCCAGCAGCAGAACCGGGACAGGGAACAATGAG.

Points on this clone: The read ends 3 residues before the CDR3 terminus; that terminus is restored from the germline J gene. This chain links TRBV11-2 with TRBJ1-2, with a weak D call TRBD1 (6 bases). Trimming cost V 3 bases and J 1 base, with 12 bases left between them. The CDR3 runs 15 residues. The germline CDR1 and CDR2 sequences are SGHAT and FQNNGV. CDR3 protein: CASSFNRAGNYGYTF. CDR3 bases read: TGTGCCAGCAGCTTCAACAGGGCTGGTAACTATGGC.

Remarks on this clone: The read stops 3 residues short of the end of the CDR3; the missing end is completed from the germline J gene. V and J are TRBV5-1 and TRBJ1-2; D may be TRBD1 (6 bases). The V end was cut by 0 bases, the J end by 7 bases, with 13 bases between. Germline-derived CDR1 and CDR2 are SGHRS and YFSETQ. CDR3 size: 14 residues. CDR3 bases read: TGCGCCAGCAGCTTGGGGACAGAAGGGCTTGGC. Translated: CASSLGTEGLG. The full CDR3 reads CASSLGTEGLGYTF.

Concerning this clone itself: Read sequence stops 3 residues before the CDR3 end, and the germline J gene provides the missing end. The chain carries TRBV6-4 and TRBJ2-2; 8 nucleotides match TRBD1. Per the germline V gene, CDR1 is MRHNA and CDR2 is SNTAGT. Trimming took 10 bases from V and 4 from J; bases not matched to a gene: 2. There are 12 residues in the CDR3. CDR3 protein: CATRGRTGELFF. The part of the CDR3 DNA that was read is TGTGCCACCAGGGGGCGCACCGGGGAG.

Of note for this clone: The read halts 3 residues ahead of the CDR3 end, with the missing end drawn from the germline J gene. The V call is TRBV5-1, the J call TRBJ2-7; a weak D match, TRBD1 (6 bases). V lost 4 bases and J lost 0, with 11 bases in between. The germline V gene encodes CDR1 SGHRS and CDR2 YFSETQ. This CDR3 is 14 amino acids long. The CDR3 reads CASSPRDNSYEQYF. Incomplete CDR3 DNA: TGCGCCAGCAGCCCCCGGGACAACTCCTACGAG.